This TCR beta chain derives from a study of CXCR3-negative and CXCR3-positive naive CD8 T cells (dated by TCRdb to the late 2010s). Notes on the research overall: In total, approximately 140 million TRB reads were obtained, or roughly 1.5 +/- 0.3 million reads per library. Diversity and physicochemical repertoire analyses were performed on about ten donors pooled from two independent experiments. For the TRBV-TRBJ cluster analysis, the naive subsets came from about five donors, while the memory cells came from 3 donors.

For every CD8+ T cell subset, some 310,000 cells were flow-sorted straight into RLT lysis buffer, and each subset was sorted in triplicate. To exclude memory contaminants, naive CD8+ T cells were stringently defined as CD45RO-CCR7+CD27+CD95-. Using standard density gradient centrifugation, peripheral blood mononuclear cells were isolated from buffy coats. A FACSAria III was used to flow-sort naive CD8+ T cells into CXCR3-negative and CXCR3-positive populations. Total RNA was extracted from sorted cells using an RNeasy Mini Kit. Study-level results and caveats: CXCR3 expression partially decreased after cryopreservation, so most assays used freshly isolated PBMCs. Within the same donor, TRBV-TRBJ usage looked similar between naive CXCR3-negative and CXCR3-positive cells, but memory cells had distinct patterns. TRB CDR3s from CXCR3-positive naive cells showed higher hydrophobicity (lower Kidera factor 4), lower energy, and higher strength and volume indices than CXCR3-negative naive cells. Surface CD5, linked to self-reactivity in mice, was comparable between naive subsets; TCR interaction strength was therefore also inferred from TRB CDR3 physicochemical properties. Repertoire diversity was comparably high in both naive subsets but much lower in memory CD8+ T cells.

The instrument was a NextSeq 550. The Human TCR Profiling Kit (MiLaboratory) was used to prepare UMI-labeled 5' RACE TRB cDNA libraries. cDNA synthesis used the entire amount of extracted RNA, and PCR amplification then used the entire amount of cDNA produced. The libraries were made side by side, with each library going through the same number of PCR cycles. Under the source paper's analysis protocol: With a minimum of two reads required per UMI, MIGEC and MiXCR pulled out about 50,000 +/- 10,000 unique UMI-labeled TRB cDNA molecules from each library. On average, each library contained about 40,000 +/- 10,000 functional in-frame TRB CDR3 nucleotide clonotypes without stop codons. Diversity metrics, including normalized Shannon-Wiener and Chao1, were computed in VDJtools after downsampling to 5000 UMI-labeled TRB molecules per sample. VDJtools was used to calculate clonotype-size-weighted physicochemical properties of the central five CDR3 residues, namely interaction energy, strength, volume and Kidera factor 4. With the reads reprocessed by TCRdb, a single entry stands for each CDR3 protein sequence and no DNA is reported. These V and J calls are TCRdb output, not the study's own analysis. The table kept for this sample lists over 55,000 distinct CDR3 sequences. The top ten hold 0.53% of the sample.

Concerning this clonotype: The antigen it binds to is not known.

Sequencing was performed on naive CXCR3+ CD8+ T cells from blood. The label giving this sample's cell subset or site can be read as: CD45RO-CCR7+CD27+CD95- naive CD8+ T cells expressing CXCR3 (TNR3+). This sequence was found in a human donor in good health. Some clones in this sample may be carry-over from other donors' samples.

The CDR3 amino acid sequence is: CASSLTEGTGILAASEKLFF. The receptor chain draws on TRBV7-6 and TRBJ1-4; TCRdb picks TRBD1, but there is no DNA to check that call. For CDR1 and CDR2, the germline V gene lists SGHVS and FNYEAQ. Inclusive of the bounding cysteine and phenylalanine, the CDR3 is 20 residues long. Only the protein is on record.